A single sample is the source of the 6 T cell receptor beta chains below, sequenced in a study of blood T cell repertoires in COVID-19 (dated by TCRdb to between 2020 and 2021). The library was obtained by the immunoSEQ multiplex PCR assay. The immuneACCESS repertoire file appears here via TCRdb, limited to in-frame rearrangements. These files lack a portion of the clones; in checked studies, under half of the deficit traces to unresolved V genes, and the cause of the others is not known. This sample comprises tens of thousands of clones, roughly 87% of them detected only once. The ten largest clones represent 20% to 25% of the sample. The sequencing sample was made of peripheral blood. Source of these receptors: a woman of 80 years or more with COVID-19, enrolled during active disease.

This clone is a singleton in its sample. The chain has TRBV9 and TRBJ1-5, with 7 bases that match TRBD1. CDR3 length: 15 residues. V trimming: 0 bases; J trimming: 5 bases; junction bases outside the gene matches: 5. CDR1 is SGDLS, CDR2 YYNGEE, per germline. The CDR3 here is CASSVGRGDHQPQHF. The CDR3 bases are TGTGCCAGCAGCGTAGGCAGGGGGGACCATCAGCCCCAGCATTTT.

This clone has more than one count but fewer than ten. The chain recombines TRBV5-1 with TRBJ1-1; possibly TRBD1 for D (6 bases). The V end lost 4 bases, the J end lost 1 base, and 8 bases lay between the germline ends. The CDR3 consists of 13 residues. Germline V gene sequence: CDR1 SGHRS, CDR2 YFSETQ. CDR3 DNA sequence: TGCGCCAGCAGCCGGGGACAGAACACTGAAGCTTTCTTT. Translation: CASSRGQNTEAFF.

The DNA of the CDR3 is TGTGCCTGGAGTCGACTCCGGCTAGCGGGGGGAAGGGACTACACAGATACGCAGTATTTT. It is translated as CAWSRLRLAGGRDYTDTQYF. This chain joins TRBV30 and TRBJ2-3, with 11 bases identical to TRBD2. The CDR3 has 20 residues. J gave up 2 bases and V 2 bases, and 18 bases lay outside the gene matches. CDR1 GTSNPN and CDR2 SVGIG come from the germline V gene (reference sequence).

J is TRBJ1-2 and V is TRBV7-9; D gene ambiguous. V was cut by 5 bases and J by 8 bases, with 18 bases left in between. CDR1 SEHNR and CDR2 FQNEAQ come from the germline V gene (reference sequence). This CDR3 region has 14 residues. The CDR3 DNA reads TGTGCCAGCAGCCCTCTCGCTCCAAACGGGGGCTACACCTTC. Translation gives CASSPLAPNGGYTF. The whole variable domain, filled in from reference TRBV7-9 and TRBJ1-2, reads DTGVSQNPRHKITKRGQNVTFRCDPISEHNRLYWYRQTLGQGPEFLTYFQNEAQLEKSRLLSDRFSAERPKGSFSTLEIQRTEQGDSAMYLCASSPLAPNGGYTFGSGTRLTVV.

This clone came up once. CDR3 DNA sequence: TGTGCCAGCAGTTACTGGGCAGGAACGAACACCGGGGAGCTGTTTTTT. It specifies CASSYWAGTNTGELFF. The chain joins TRBV6-5 to TRBJ2-2; no firm D call. The germline gives CDR1 MNHEY, CDR2 SVGAGI. The CDR3 consists of 16 residues. Trimming stripped 1 base from V and 0 bases from J, with 9 bases between.

The J gene is TRBJ2-6, the V gene TRBV6-5; 7 bases are a match to TRBD1. The trim removed 4 bases at V and 0 bases at J, leaving 3 bases unmatched. CDR3 size: 16 residues. The germline V gene has CDR1 MNHEY and CDR2 SVGAGI. CDR3 DNA: TGTGCCAGCAGTTTTTCAGGGGGCTCTGGGGCCAACGTCCTGACTTTC. Amino acid sequence: CASSFSGGSGANVLTF.